A selection of T cell receptor beta chains follows, all from one sample in a study of T cells in Graves' hyperthyroidism and ophthalmopathy. TCRdb re-analysed the multiplex PCR reads in MiXCR, keeping a single row per CDR3 protein. The table lists around 400,000 distinct CDR3 sequences, roughly an eighth of them singletons, with around 9.2% in the top ten. What was sequenced was blood. Source of these receptors: a young woman with Graves' hyperthyroidism. Both conserved end residues are part of each CDR3. A D gene is named only where the DNA matches it firmly. Clone sizes are given selectively: once, few, many, or a class where the clone is expanded.

clone_size: few; v_call: TRBV20-1; d_call: -; j_call: TRBJ2-7; cdr3_nt: TGCAGTGCTGGTGGGGGGACCCATGAGGCCTACGAGCAGTACTTC; cdr3_aa: CSAGGGTHEAYEQYF
clone_size: many; v_call: TRBV29-1; d_call: TRBD1; j_call: TRBJ2-3; cdr3_nt: TGCAGCGTTGAAGATCCCGGCAGGCCAGGGGGAGATACGCAGTATTTT; cdr3_aa: CSVEDPGRPGGDTQYF
clone_size: once; v_call: TRBV27; d_call: -; j_call: TRBJ1-2; cdr3_nt: TGTGCCAGCAGTTGGGGGACGGGGGCTGTCTATGGCTACACCTTC; cdr3_aa: CASSWGTGAVYGYTF
clone_size: -; v_call: TRBV28; d_call: -; j_call: TRBJ2-3; cdr3_nt: TGTGCCGGCGAGGGAGATATCCCACAAGATACGCAGTATTTT; cdr3_aa: CAGEGDIPQDTQYF
clone_size: many; v_call: TRBV5-5; d_call: -; j_call: TRBJ2-5; cdr3_nt: TGTGCCAGCAGCTTGAATCAGCGGACCCAAGAGACCCAGTACTTC; cdr3_aa: CASSLNQRTQETQYF
clone_size: many; v_call: TRBV24-1; d_call: TRBD2; j_call: TRBJ2-7; cdr3_nt: TGTGCCACCAACCCGGGACTAGCGGGAGTTGAGCAGTACTTC; cdr3_aa: CATNPGLAGVEQYF
clone_size: few; v_call: TRBV5-1; d_call: -; j_call: TRBJ1-4; cdr3_nt: TGCGCCAGCAGCTTTCGGGACGGGACCATTAATGAAAAACTGTTTTTT; cdr3_aa: CASSFRDGTINEKLFF
clone_size: many; v_call: TRBV12-3/TRBV12-4; d_call: -; j_call: TRBJ2-5; cdr3_nt: TGTGCCAGCAGGGTTTGGGTAGGGGGGACCCAAGAGACCCAGTACTTC; cdr3_aa: CASRVWVGGTQETQYF
clone_size: -; v_call: TRBV6-6; d_call: -; j_call: TRBJ1-4; cdr3_nt: TGTGCCAGCAGTTACGTGACAGAAAATGAAAAACTGTTTTTT; cdr3_aa: CASSYVTENEKLFF
clone_size: many; v_call: TRBV9; d_call: -; j_call: TRBJ2-7; cdr3_nt: TGTGCCAGCAGCGTAGGGCGACAGCGCGACGAGCAGTACTTC; cdr3_aa: CASSVGRQRDEQYF
clone_size: -; v_call: TRBV4-1; d_call: -; j_call: TRBJ2-5; cdr3_nt: TGCGCCAGCAGCCCTATAAATGACAGGTTCCAAGAGACCCAGTACTTC; cdr3_aa: CASSPINDRFQETQYF
clone_size: once; v_call: TRBV7-9; d_call: -; j_call: TRBJ2-1; cdr3_nt: TGTGCCAGCAGCTTCCCGGGGGCTCATGAGCAGTTCTTC; cdr3_aa: CASSFPGAHEQFF
clone_size: -; v_call: TRBV25-1; d_call: -; j_call: TRBJ2-5; cdr3_nt: TGTGCCAGCAGTGCTCTTCCCCAAGAAGAGACCCAGTACTTC; cdr3_aa: CASSALPQEETQYF
clone_size: many; v_call: TRBV6-2/TRBV6-3; d_call: TRBD2; j_call: TRBJ2-2; cdr3_nt: TGTGCCAGCAGTCTACTCGTACTAGCGGCAACCGGGGAGCTGTTTTTT; cdr3_aa: CASSLLVLAATGELFF
clone_size: many; v_call: TRBV3-1; d_call: -; j_call: TRBJ1-6; cdr3_nt: TGTGCCAGCAGCCGCGACATGGGCTCACCCCTCCACTTT; cdr3_aa: CASSRDMGSPLHF
clone_size: many; v_call: TRBV18; d_call: -; j_call: TRBJ2-2; cdr3_nt: TGTGCCAGCCGCGGGACGGACTCAAACACCGGGGAGCTGTTTTTT; cdr3_aa: CASRGTDSNTGELFF
clone_size: few; v_call: TRBV14; d_call: TRBD1; j_call: TRBJ2-7; cdr3_nt: TGTGCCAGCGGACAGGGCTGTAGCTCCTACGAGCAGTACTTC; cdr3_aa: CASGQGCSSYEQYF
clone_size: few; v_call: TRBV27; d_call: -; j_call: TRBJ1-6; cdr3_nt: TGTGCCAGCAGTCCCCAAGGGACCTCTCGGAATTCACCCCTCCACTTT; cdr3_aa: CASSPQGTSRNSPLHF
clone_size: many; v_call: TRBV28; d_call: -; j_call: TRBJ2-3; cdr3_nt: TGTGCCAGCAGTTTGAGGTCTGGGGGTGGGGATACGCAGTATTTT; cdr3_aa: CASSLRSGGGDTQYF
clone_size: few; v_call: TRBV4-1; d_call: -; j_call: TRBJ2-5; cdr3_nt: TGCGCCAGCAGCCAAGCGCAGGGCCCCCAAAACTTC; cdr3_aa: CASSQAQGPQNF
clone_size: -; v_call: TRBV28; d_call: -; j_call: TRBJ1-4; cdr3_nt: TGTGCCAGCAGTTATCCAGGGACGGCTAATGAAAAACTGTTTTTT; cdr3_aa: CASSYPGTANEKLFF
clone_size: many; v_call: TRBV27; d_call: TRBD1; j_call: TRBJ2-4; cdr3_nt: TGTGCCAGCAGTTTATCCGGGCTCCGGGACAGGAAGAACATTCAGTACTTC; cdr3_aa: CASSLSGLRDRKNIQYF
clone_size: -; v_call: TRBV5-1; d_call: -; j_call: TRBJ2-3; cdr3_nt: TGCGCCAGCAGCTTGCTGGGGCCTGATACGCAGTATTTT; cdr3_aa: CASSLLGPDTQYF
clone_size: many; v_call: TRBV20-1; d_call: -; j_call: TRBJ2-2; cdr3_nt: TGCAGTGCTGACCGGGAGTGGGACGGGGAGCTGTTTTTT; cdr3_aa: CSADREWDGELFF
clone_size: many; v_call: TRBV30; d_call: TRBD1; j_call: TRBJ2-5; cdr3_nt: TGTGCCTGGGATGACAGGGCCGGGGAGACCCAGTACTTC; cdr3_aa: CAWDDRAGETQYF
clone_size: many; v_call: TRBV11-3; d_call: TRBD2; j_call: TRBJ2-3; cdr3_nt: TGTGCCAGCAGCTCCGGACTAGCGGCTATCACAGATACGCAGTATTTT; cdr3_aa: CASSSGLAAITDTQYF
clone_size: many; v_call: TRBV18; d_call: TRBD1; j_call: TRBJ1-5; cdr3_nt: TGTGCCAGCTCACCATCCTGGGGACAGAACAATCAGCCCCAGCATTTT; cdr3_aa: CASSPSWGQNNQPQHF
clone_size: -; v_call: TRBV2; d_call: -; j_call: TRBJ2-6; cdr3_nt: TGTGCCAGCAGGGCAACAGGGCTGGCTGGGGCCAACGTCCTGACTTTC; cdr3_aa: CASRATGLAGANVLTF
clone_size: few; v_call: TRBV7-2; d_call: -; j_call: TRBJ2-3; cdr3_nt: TGTGCCAGCACAAATAGCGGAAGCACAGATACGCAGTATTTT; cdr3_aa: CASTNSGSTDTQYF
clone_size: many; v_call: TRBV15; d_call: TRBD2; j_call: TRBJ2-2; cdr3_nt: TGTGCCACCAGCAGAGAGCTAGCGGGGAACACCGGGGAGCTGTTTTTT; cdr3_aa: CATSRELAGNTGELFF
clone_size: many; v_call: TRBV6-2/TRBV6-3; d_call: -; j_call: TRBJ1-2; cdr3_nt: TGTGCCAGCAGTTACACCCGAAACTATGGCTACACCTTC; cdr3_aa: CASSYTRNYGYTF
clone_size: many; v_call: TRBV20-1; d_call: -; j_call: TRBJ2-5; cdr3_nt: TGCAGTGCTATTTCGGGGGGCACAGAGACCCAGTACTTC; cdr3_aa: CSAISGGTETQYF
clone_size: few; v_call: TRBV27; d_call: -; j_call: TRBJ1-3; cdr3_nt: TGTGCCAGCAGTTCAACTCCCAGCTCTGGAAACACCATATATTTT; cdr3_aa: CASSSTPSSGNTIYF
clone_size: -; v_call: TRBV20-1; d_call: -; j_call: TRBJ2-2; cdr3_nt: TGCAGTGCTCGATCTTTAGCGGACCAGAACACCGGGGAGCTGTTTTTT; cdr3_aa: CSARSLADQNTGELFF
clone_size: many; v_call: TRBV20-1; d_call: -; j_call: TRBJ1-6; cdr3_nt: TGCAGTGCCCCTTTTCAGGGGTCTGTTCGAAATTCACCCCTCCACTTT; cdr3_aa: CSAPFQGSVRNSPLHF
clone_size: -; v_call: TRBV11-2; d_call: -; j_call: TRBJ2-2; cdr3_nt: TGTGCCAGCAGCCTTGGTCTGGGGGAACTGTTTTTT; cdr3_aa: CASSLGLGELFF
clone_size: many; v_call: TRBV6-2/TRBV6-3; d_call: TRBD1; j_call: TRBJ1-5; cdr3_nt: TGTGCCAGCAGTTACCAAGGGGGCTGGAACAATCAGCCCCAGCATTTT; cdr3_aa: CASSYQGGWNNQPQHF
clone_size: -; v_call: TRBV20-1; d_call: -; j_call: TRBJ2-3; cdr3_nt: TGCAGTGCTAGAGATTTGAAGGCGACAGATACGCAGTATTTT; cdr3_aa: CSARDLKATDTQYF
clone_size: many; v_call: TRBV28; d_call: TRBD1; j_call: TRBJ1-3; cdr3_nt: TGTGCCAGCAGCCCGGGACAGATCTCTGGAAACACCATATATTTT; cdr3_aa: CASSPGQISGNTIYF
clone_size: -; v_call: TRBV6-5; d_call: -; j_call: TRBJ1-1; cdr3_nt: TGTGCCAGCAGGGTGGGGCTCCGGACTGAAGCTTTCTTT; cdr3_aa: CASRVGLRTEAFF
clone_size: many; v_call: TRBV5-5; d_call: -; j_call: TRBJ2-1; cdr3_nt: TGTGCCAGCGGCACTGAATGGGCTGCCTACAATGAGCAGTTCTTC; cdr3_aa: CASGTEWAAYNEQFF
clone_size: few; v_call: TRBV10-3; d_call: TRBD1; j_call: TRBJ1-4; cdr3_nt: TGTGCCACGACAGGGGGGACGAATGAAAAACTGTTTTTT; cdr3_aa: CATTGGTNEKLFF
clone_size: many; v_call: TRBV11-2; d_call: -; j_call: TRBJ2-1; cdr3_nt: TGTGCCAGCAGCTTAGGTGGCCTCCGCCAGGGGGGGAATGAGCAGTTCTTC; cdr3_aa: CASSLGGLRQGGNEQFF
clone_size: few; v_call: TRBV18; d_call: -; j_call: TRBJ1-3; cdr3_nt: TGTGCCAGCTCTACACCCCAAAGGGTCTCTGGAAACACCATATATTTT; cdr3_aa: CASSTPQRVSGNTIYF
clone_size: many; v_call: TRBV4-3; d_call: -; j_call: TRBJ2-7; cdr3_nt: TGCGCCAGCAGCCGAGGTAATCGGGGATCTAACGAGCAGTACTTC; cdr3_aa: CASSRGNRGSNEQYF
clone_size: -; v_call: TRBV5-1; d_call: TRBD2; j_call: TRBJ2-2; cdr3_nt: TGCGCCAGCAGCTTGGGGACTAGCGATCACACCGGGGAGCTGTTTTTT; cdr3_aa: CASSLGTSDHTGELFF
clone_size: few; v_call: TRBV7-9; d_call: TRBD1; j_call: TRBJ1-2; cdr3_nt: TGTGCCAGCAGCGGAGACAGGGGAACTAACTATGGCTACACCTTC; cdr3_aa: CASSGDRGTNYGYTF
clone_size: many; v_call: TRBV10-3; d_call: TRBD1; j_call: TRBJ2-7; cdr3_nt: TGTGCCATCAGTGAGAGACAGGGGATAGGGGACGAGCAGTACTTC; cdr3_aa: CAISERQGIGDEQYF